The T cell receptor beta chain described here comes from a study of CD8+ T cells in alopecia areata. About the study: Treated patients took oral tofacitinib at 5 to 10 mg twice daily. It was 6 to 18 months of tofacitinib, and then there were 6 months off drug.

V lost 4 bases and J lost 3; bases outside the gene matches: 8. This CDR3 contains 14 residues. Germline assignment: CDR1 SQVTM and CDR2 ANQGSEA. TCR sequencing used cDNA made by reverse transcription of extracted RNA. Data came from immunoSEQ multiplex PCR; TCRdb stores just in-frame clones and leaves some out. The data show about 190,000 clones, 50% to 75% seen once. V gene TRBV29-1 combines with J gene TRBJ2-7; 8 bases are a match to TRBD1. The sample in question was CD4+ T cells sorted from blood, obtained at week 0. The TCR was taken from a human donor with alopecia areata. CDR3 sequence (DNA): TGCAGCGTTGGGCGCGGACAGGGAGGCTACGAGCAGTACTTC. Translating gives CSVGRGQGGYEQYF.